This T cell receptor (beta chain) was captured in a study of blood T cells in healthy people across ages. Background on the study: Using template switching, researchers captured about one barcoded beta molecule for each two T cells.

Turning to this clonotype: Its specificity is not known.

It was with a sample-barcoded 5' primer and a J-beta primer mix that a second PCR of about 6 to 12 cycles was run. One entry per CDR3 protein, called by TCRdb with MiXCR from the 5' RACE reads. This sample has about 290,000 distinct CDR3 sequences; 25% to 30% occur once, and the top ten carry roughly 30%. This CDR3 comprises 16 residues. V lost 9 bases to trimming and J lost 0 bases, with 20 bases between them. Each donor had around 9.2 milliliters of peripheral blood drawn. Points from the study as a whole: Considered underestimates were the diversity estimates obtained from one million T cells.

The sequence derives from a woman in her sixties or seventies in good health. The V and J genes are TRBV12-3 or TRBV12-4 and TRBJ1-1, with D maybe TRBD1 (5 bases). Sequencing input: blood. The CDR3 sequence is CASSIRGHSMNTEAFF. The CDR3 DNA follows: TGTGCCAGTAGCATTCGGGGCCACTCCATGAACACTGAAGCTTTCTTT.